This TCR beta chain stems from a study of T cells in localized non-small cell lung cancer. Germline V CDR1 and CDR2: MDHEN, SYDVKM. CDR3 length equals 11 residues. Between the trimmed V and J ends, which lost 4 bases and 5 bases, there was a span of 5 bases. To note about this clone: The antigen remains unidentified.

Points from the study as a whole: Detection in adjacent lung was observed for a median roughly 55 of the top 100 tumor clones. Sequencing was restricted to one tumor region; therefore, heterogeneity remains possible. Compared with tumor, uninvolved adjacent lung displayed greater T cell clonality, ranking highest overall. Patients showing higher blood T cell density tended to see longer overall survival.

The table came from immunoSEQ multiplex PCR; TCRdb's copy has only in-frame clones and leaves some out. Of 26,000 or so clones listed, roughly 90% are singletons. The rearrangement links TRBV28 to TRBJ2-5, with D possibly being TRBD1 or TRBD2 (5 bases each). The clonotype comes from a woman aged 18-49 years with stage I lung adenocarcinoma. The sequencing used peripheral blood, collected before any cancer treatment. CDR3: CASSWGETQYF. For the CDR3, the DNA is TGTGCCAGCAGTTGGGGGGAGACCCAGTACTTC.